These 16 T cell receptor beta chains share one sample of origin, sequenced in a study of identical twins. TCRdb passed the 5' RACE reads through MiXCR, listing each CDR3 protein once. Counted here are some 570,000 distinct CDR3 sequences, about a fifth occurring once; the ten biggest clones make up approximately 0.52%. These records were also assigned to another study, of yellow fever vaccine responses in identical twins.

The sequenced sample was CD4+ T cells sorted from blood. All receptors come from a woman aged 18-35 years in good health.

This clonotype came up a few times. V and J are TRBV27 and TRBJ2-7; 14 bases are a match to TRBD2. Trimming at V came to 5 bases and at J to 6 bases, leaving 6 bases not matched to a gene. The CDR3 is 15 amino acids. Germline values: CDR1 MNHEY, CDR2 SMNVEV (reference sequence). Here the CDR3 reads CASSPGLAGVGEQYF. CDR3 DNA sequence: TGTGCCAGCAGTCCGGGACTAGCGGGAGTTGGCGAGCAGTACTTC.

This chain's CDR3 is CASRPGQGGTGELFF. Written as DNA, the CDR3 is TGTGCCAGCAGACCCGGACAGGGGGGAACCGGGGAGCTGTTTTTT. This sequence joins TRBV6-4 and TRBJ2-2; 10 nucleotides align to TRBD1. This CDR3 spans 15 amino acids. Germline CDR1 is MRHNA and CDR2 is SNTAGT. V lost 6 bases, J lost 5 bases, and 6 bases stayed unmatched.

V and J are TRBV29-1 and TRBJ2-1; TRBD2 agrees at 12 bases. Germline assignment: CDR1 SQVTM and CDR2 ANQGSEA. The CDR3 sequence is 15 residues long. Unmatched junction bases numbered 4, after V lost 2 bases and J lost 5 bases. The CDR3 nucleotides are TGCAGCGTTGAACCCGGACTAGCGGGACACAATGAGCAGTTCTTC. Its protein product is CSVEPGLAGHNEQFF.

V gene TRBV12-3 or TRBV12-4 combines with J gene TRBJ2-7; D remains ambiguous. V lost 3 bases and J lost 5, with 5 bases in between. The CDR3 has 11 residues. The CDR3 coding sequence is TGTGCCAGCAGTTTCCGGGACGAGCAGTACTTC. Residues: CASSFRDEQYF.

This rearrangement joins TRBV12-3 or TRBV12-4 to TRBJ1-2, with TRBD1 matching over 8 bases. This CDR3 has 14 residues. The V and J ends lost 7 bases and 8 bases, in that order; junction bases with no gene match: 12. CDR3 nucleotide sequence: TGTGCCAGCACCCCGGGCAGGGGGCAAGGAGGCTACACCTTC. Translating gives CASTPGRGQGGYTF.

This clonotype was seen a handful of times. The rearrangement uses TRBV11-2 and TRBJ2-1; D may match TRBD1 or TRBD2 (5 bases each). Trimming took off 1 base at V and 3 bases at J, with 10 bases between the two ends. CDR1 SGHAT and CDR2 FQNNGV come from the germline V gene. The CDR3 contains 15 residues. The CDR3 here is CASSLGAGSYNEQFF. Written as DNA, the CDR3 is TGTGCCAGCAGCTTAGGGGCAGGGAGCTACAATGAGCAGTTCTTC.

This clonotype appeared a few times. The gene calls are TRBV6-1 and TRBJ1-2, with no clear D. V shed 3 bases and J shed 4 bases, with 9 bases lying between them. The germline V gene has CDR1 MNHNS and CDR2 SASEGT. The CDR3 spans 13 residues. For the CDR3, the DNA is TGTGCCAGCAGTGAGGCAGCTCCCTATGGCTACACCTTC. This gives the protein CASSEAAPYGYTF.

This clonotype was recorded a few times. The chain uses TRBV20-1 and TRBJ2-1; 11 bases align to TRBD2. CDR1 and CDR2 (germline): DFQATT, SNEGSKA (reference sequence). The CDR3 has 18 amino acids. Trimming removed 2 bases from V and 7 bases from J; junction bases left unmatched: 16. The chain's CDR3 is CSARKPSGTSGARNEQFF. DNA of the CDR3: TGCAGTGCTAGAAAGCCCTCCGGGACTAGCGGAGCCCGGAATGAGCAGTTCTTC.

The CDR3 coding sequence is TGCGCCAGCAGCAAAGGAGGGGGACAGGGGCCCTACACAGATACGCAGTATTTT. Translation gives CASSKGGGQGPYTDTQYF. V and J are TRBV5-1 and TRBJ2-3; 10 positions match TRBD1. V shed 4 bases and J 2 bases; nucleotides not matched to a gene: 13. The CDR3 runs 18 residues. Germline V gene data show CDR1 as SGHRS and CDR2 as YFSETQ.

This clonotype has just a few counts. The CDR3 bases are TGTGCCAGCAGTTCGGACACCTATTACAATGAGCAGTTCTTC. It yields the protein CASSSDTYYNEQFF. The chain is built from TRBV7-9 and TRBJ2-1; D is perhaps TRBD1 (5 bases). The CDR3 covers 14 residues. Germline CDR1 reads SEHNR; CDR2 reads FQNEAQ (reference sequence). The V end lost 6 bases, the J end lost 4 bases, and 13 bases lay between the germline ends.

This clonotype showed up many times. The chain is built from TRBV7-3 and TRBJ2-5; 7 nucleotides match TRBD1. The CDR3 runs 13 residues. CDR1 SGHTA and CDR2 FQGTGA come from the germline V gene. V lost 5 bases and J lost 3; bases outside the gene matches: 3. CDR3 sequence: CASSLGQKETQYF. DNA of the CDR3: TGTGCCAGCAGCCTGGGACAGAAAGAGACCCAGTACTTC. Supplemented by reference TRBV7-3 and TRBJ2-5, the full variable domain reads GAGVSQTPSNKVTEKGKYVELRCDPISGHTALYWYRQSLGQGPEFLIYFQGTGAADDSGLPNDRFFAVRPEGSVSTLKIQRTERGDSAVYLCASSLGQKETQYFGPGTRLLVL.

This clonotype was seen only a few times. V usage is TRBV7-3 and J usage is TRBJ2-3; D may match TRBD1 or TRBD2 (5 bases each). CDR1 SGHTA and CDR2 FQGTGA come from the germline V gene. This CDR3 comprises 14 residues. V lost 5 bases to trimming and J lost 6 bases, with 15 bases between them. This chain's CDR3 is CASSPLGEPDTQYF. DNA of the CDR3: TGTGCCAGCAGCCCCTTGGGGGAGCCCGATACGCAGTATTTT.

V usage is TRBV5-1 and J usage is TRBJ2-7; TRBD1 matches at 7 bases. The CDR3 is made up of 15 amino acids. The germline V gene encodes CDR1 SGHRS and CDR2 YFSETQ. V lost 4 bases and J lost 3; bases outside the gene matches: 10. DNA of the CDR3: TGCGCCAGCAGCCCGGGACAGCACTTAAACTACGAGCAGTACTTC. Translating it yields CASSPGQHLNYEQYF. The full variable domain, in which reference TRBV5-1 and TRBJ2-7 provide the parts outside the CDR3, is KAGVTQTPRYLIKTRGQQVTLSCSPISGHRSVSWYQQTPGQGLQFLFEYFSETQRNKGNFPGRFSGRQFSNSRSEMNVSTLELGDSALYLCASSPGQHLNYEQYFGPGTRLTVT.

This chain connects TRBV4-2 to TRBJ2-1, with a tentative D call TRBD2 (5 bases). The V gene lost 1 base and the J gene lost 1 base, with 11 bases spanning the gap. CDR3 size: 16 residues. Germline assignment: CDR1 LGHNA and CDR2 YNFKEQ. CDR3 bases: TGTGCCAGCAGCCAAGTTGCAGCGGCATCCTACAATGAGCAGTTCTTC. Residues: CASSQVAAASYNEQFF.

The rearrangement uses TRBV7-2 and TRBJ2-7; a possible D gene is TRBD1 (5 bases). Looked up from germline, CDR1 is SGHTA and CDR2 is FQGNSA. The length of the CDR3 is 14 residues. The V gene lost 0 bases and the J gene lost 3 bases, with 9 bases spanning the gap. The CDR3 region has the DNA TGTGCCAGCAGCTTAGCGCAGGGATTCTACGAGCAGTACTTC. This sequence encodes CASSLAQGFYEQYF.

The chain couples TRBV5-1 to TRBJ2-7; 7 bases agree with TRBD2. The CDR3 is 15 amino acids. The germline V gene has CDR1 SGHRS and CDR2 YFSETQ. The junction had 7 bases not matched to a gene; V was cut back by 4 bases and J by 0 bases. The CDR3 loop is CASSRGLLSSYEQYV. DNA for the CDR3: TGCGCCAGCAGCAGGGGACTACTGAGCTCCTACGAGCAGTACGTC.